A selection of T cell receptor beta chains follows, all from one sample in a study of T cell changes during pregnancy in multiple sclerosis. Profiled with immunoSEQ multiplex PCR; TCRdb holds only in-frame clones, not every one. This table holds fewer than 25,000 clones, about 90% found once. The source material was CD4+ T cells from peripheral blood mononuclear cells, sampled in the third trimester of pregnancy. These receptors were taken from a female donor in good health, enrolled as a control in a pregnancy study. The CDR3 runs from the conserved cysteine through the conserved F or W. A D gene is named only where the DNA matches it firmly.

d_call j_call v_call cdr3_aa cdr3_nt
NA TRBJ1-2 TRBV2 CASSQEGTNYGYTF TGTGCCAGCAGTCAGGAAGGTACTAACTATGGCTACACCTTC
TRBD1 TRBJ2-5 TRBV9 CASSSGTGMETQYF TGTGCCAGCAGCTCTGGGACAGGGATGGAGACCCAGTACTTC
NA TRBJ2-3 TRBV9 CASSVGLGLYTDTQYF TGTGCCAGCAGCGTAGGGCTGGGGCTTTACACAGATACGCAGTATTTT
NA TRBJ2-2 TRBV6-5 CASSRDTGELFF TGTGCCAGCAGCAGGGACACCGGGGAGCTGTTTTTT
TRBD1 TRBJ2-5 TRBV7-8 CASSRDRKTQYF TGTGCCAGCAGCCGGGACAGGAAGACCCAGTACTTC
NA TRBJ2-3 TRBV28 CASSLTVPDTQYF TGTGCCAGCAGTTTAACGGTTCCAGATACGCAGTATTTT
NA TRBJ2-3 TRBV7-9 CASSPWGTVADTQYF TGTGCCAGCAGCCCTTGGGGGACTGTTGCAGATACGCAGTATTTT
NA TRBJ1-5 TRBV6-4 CASSDKNSPKNSNQPQHF TGTGCCAGCAGTGACAAAAACTCTCCTAAGAATAGCAATCAGCCCCAGCATTTT
NA TRBJ1-3 TRBV19 CASRRRGTRNTIYF TGTGCCAGTAGAAGACGGGGGACGAGAAACACCATATATTTT
TRBD1 TRBJ1-4 TRBV5-4 CASSSGDRVTEKLFF TGTGCCAGCAGCTCAGGGGACAGGGTTACTGAAAAACTGTTTTTT